This is a list of T cell receptor beta chains from one sample in a study of control samples from healthy donors and cancer patients. Sequencing used immunoSEQ multiplex PCR; TCRdb keeps in-frame clones, though not all of them. The sample lists about 120,000 clones; more than 70% were seen once. Sequenced input: blood. These TCRs come from a man in his forties or fifties in good health. Both conserved end residues are part of each CDR3. A D gene is named only where the DNA matches it firmly. The size entry is marked missing in some rows and otherwise reads once, few, many or a size class.

CDR3 DNA	CDR3 protein	clone size	D gene	J gene	V gene	CDR3 length
TGTGCCAGCAGTGAATGGGGGACAGGGGGGAATTCACCCCTCCACTTT	CASSEWGTGGNSPLHF	.	TRBD1	TRBJ1-6	TRBV6-1	16
TGTGCCAGCAGTGACAGCCGTGATACGCAGTATTTT	CASSDSRDTQYF	.	.	TRBJ2-3	TRBV12-3/TRBV12-4	12
TGTGCCAGCAGCTTAGAGGGGTTTAACTATGGCTACACCTTC	CASSLEGFNYGYTF	.	.	TRBJ1-2	TRBV7-9	14
TGCGCCAGCAGCCCTTACAGGGACGACACTGAAGCTTTCTTT	CASSPYRDDTEAFF	.	.	TRBJ1-1	TRBV4-1	14
TGTGCCAGCAGCTTGATCGGCCCCGTCTCTGGAAACACCATATATTTT	CASSLIGPVSGNTIYF	once	.	TRBJ1-3	TRBV5-4	16
TGCGCCAGCAGCTTGGGCAGCCAAGAGACCCAGTACTTC	CASSLGSQETQYF	few	.	TRBJ2-5	TRBV5-1	13
TGTGCCACCAGTGGTCAGGGGGTGAACACAGATACGCAGTATTTT	CATSGQGVNTDTQYF	.	TRBD1	TRBJ2-3	TRBV24-1	15
TGTGCCAGTAGCCTTGGGGGAATCGATACGCAGTATTTT	CASSLGGIDTQYF	.	.	TRBJ2-3	TRBV19	13
TGTGCCAGCAGTTACCTACAGGGTGGAAGTGAAAAACTGTTTTTT	CASSYLQGGSEKLFF	.	.	TRBJ1-4	TRBV6-5	15
TGTGCCAGCAGTTATTTGGCGGGGTTGCACCACAATGAGCAGTTCTTC	CASSYLAGLHHNEQFF	.	.	TRBJ2-1	TRBV6-5	16
TGTGCCATCAGTGAGGGACGGGGAAACACCATATATTTT	CAISEGRGNTIYF	.	.	TRBJ1-3	TRBV10-3	13
TGTGCCAGTAGTATATATGGCTACACCTTC	CASSIYGYTF	.	.	TRBJ1-2	TRBV19	10
TGTGCCAGCAATTTAGGGGGGAACACTGAAGCTTTCTTT	CASNLGGNTEAFF	.	.	TRBJ1-1	TRBV12-3/TRBV12-4	13
TGTGCCAGAAGCTTGGGCACTTACAGGGGACCCTTCTATGGCTACACCTTC	CARSLGTYRGPFYGYTF	.	TRBD1	TRBJ1-2	TRBV5-3	17
TGCGCCAGCAGCCAAATACGGGGGGCAAATGAAAAACTGTTTTTT	CASSQIRGANEKLFF	.	.	TRBJ1-4	TRBV4-3	15
TGCGCCAGCAGCTTGGATAGACAGGGGGCTTATGGCTACACCTTC	CASSLDRQGAYGYTF	.	TRBD1	TRBJ1-2	TRBV5-1	15
TGTGCTAGTGGTTTGGCGAATCAGCCCCAGCATTTT	CASGLANQPQHF	few	.	TRBJ1-5	TRBV12-5	12
TGTGCCACCAGGAGGGGGACAGGGATCACAGATACGCAGTATTTT	CATRRGTGITDTQYF	.	TRBD1	TRBJ2-3	TRBV6-6	15
TGTGCCAGCAGTGAAGTCTCGGAATCTTACGAGCAGTACTTC	CASSEVSESYEQYF	.	.	TRBJ2-7	TRBV6-1	14
TGTGCCAGCAGCCAAAGGTCGGCCAGTAACTATGGCTACACCTTC	CASSQRSASNYGYTF	.	.	TRBJ1-2	TRBV3-1/TRBV3-2	15
TGTGCCAGCAGCCAAGATTGGGGACAGGCACTAAAATTT	CASSQDWGQALKF	.	TRBD1	TRBJ1-1	TRBV3-1/TRBV3-2	13
TGTGCCAGCTCACGCGGGACAGAGGGTGAAAAACTGTTTTTT	CASSRGTEGEKLFF	.	TRBD1	TRBJ1-4	TRBV18	14
TGTGCCAGCAGCCCCTTGGGACGGAACTCTGGAAACACCATATATTTT	CASSPLGRNSGNTIYF	.	.	TRBJ1-3	TRBV5-6	16
TGTGCCAGCAGCTTTAGCGCAACTAGCACAGATACGCAGTATTTT	CASSFSATSTDTQYF	.	.	TRBJ2-3	TRBV11-2	15
TGCGCCAGCAGCTCGCCCGGGGTTGCCTCCTACGAGCAGTACTTC	CASSSPGVASYEQYF	.	.	TRBJ2-7	TRBV5-1	15
TGTGCCAGCAGTTACTCGGGGACAGGGGGCTATGGCTACACCTTC	CASSYSGTGGYGYTF	.	TRBD1	TRBJ1-2	TRBV6-6	15
TGTGCCAGCAGCTTCGTTAGCGGGGGGGCCTACGAGCAGTACTTC	CASSFVSGGAYEQYF	.	TRBD2	TRBJ2-7	TRBV7-2	15
TGTGCCAGTCGCCGGGACAGGGGTTGGGAGACCCAGTACTTC	CASRRDRGWETQYF	.	TRBD1	TRBJ2-5	TRBV19	14
TGTGCCAGCAGTGGACCTTACAGGGAGATCTATGGCTACACCTTC	CASSGPYREIYGYTF	.	.	TRBJ1-2	TRBV2	15
TGTGCCAGCAGTTTCCGAGGCAGTTCCTACGAGCAGTACTTC	CASSFRGSSYEQYF	few	.	TRBJ2-7	TRBV28	14
TGTGCCTGGAGTGTAACTAATGAAAAACTGTTTTTT	CAWSVTNEKLFF	.	.	TRBJ1-4	TRBV30	12
TGCGCCAGCAGCCAGGCTTCAACAGGGGCCTTCTCTGGAAACACCATATATTTT	CASSQASTGAFSGNTIYF	.	TRBD1	TRBJ1-3	TRBV4-3	18
TGTGCCAGCAGCTTGGCGGCTGTATTAAGAACCTATAACTATGGCTACACCTTC	CASSLAAVLRTYNYGYTF	.	.	TRBJ1-2	TRBV5-6	18
TGCGCCAGCAGCTTGGTGGCAGGGAGAGGAGGCACCGGGGAGCTGTTTTTT	CASSLVAGRGGTGELFF	.	.	TRBJ2-2	TRBV5-1	17
TGTGCCAGCAGAACAGGGTTGTCTGGAAACACCATATATTTT	CASRTGLSGNTIYF	few	.	TRBJ1-3	TRBV5-4	14
TGTGCCAGTAGTATATGGTGGACTGGGGCCAACGTCCTGACTTTC	CASSIWWTGANVLTF	.	.	TRBJ2-6	TRBV19	15
TGTGCCAGCTCACCAAGGGGCGTCGGCGAGCAGTACTTC	CASSPRGVGEQYF	.	.	TRBJ2-7	TRBV18	13
TGCGCCAGCAGGGACGGGGGGCACGGCACCGGGGAGCTGTTTTTT	CASRDGGHGTGELFF	.	.	TRBJ2-2	TRBV5-1	15
TGTGCCAGCAGTTTAAAACCAGGGTATGGCTACACCTTC	CASSLKPGYGYTF	.	.	TRBJ1-2	TRBV27	13
TGCGCCAGCAGCTTGAAAAGGGGGCGAGGGGACACTGAAGCTTTCTTT	CASSLKRGRGDTEAFF	.	TRBD1	TRBJ1-1	TRBV5-1	16
TGTGCCAGCAGCCAAGATCTGCGGGGGGGAGGCCCTGGGGCCAACGTCCTGACTTTC	CASSQDLRGGGPGANVLTF	.	TRBD2	TRBJ2-6	TRBV3-1/TRBV3-2	19
TGTGCCAGCAGTTTCATCAGCTCCTACAATGAGCAGTTCTTC	CASSFISSYNEQFF	.	.	TRBJ2-1	TRBV27	14
TGTGCCAGCAGCAAAGCGCTTAAGAAGGGGTCCTCCTACGAGCAGTACTTC	CASSKALKKGSSYEQYF	.	.	TRBJ2-7	TRBV21-1	17
TGTGCCAGTAGGGGACAGGGAACGGAAAATCAGCCCCAGCATTTT	CASRGQGTENQPQHF	.	TRBD1	TRBJ1-5	TRBV19	15